This TCR beta chain appears in the sequencing data of a study of technical replicates of blood from several donors. Some clones are missing from TCRdb's copy, which holds only in-frame ones; the method was immunoSEQ multiplex PCR. The sample records 85,000 or so clones, nearly 95% being singletons. CDR1 and CDR2 from the germline V gene are KGHSH and LQKENI. CDR3 length: 14 residues. V dropped 1 base and J dropped 2 bases, with 8 bases sitting between them. The sample consisted of T cells isolated from PBMCs. V and J are TRBV18 and TRBJ1-1; D is ambiguous. This TCR was recovered from a human donor in good health. CDR3 coding DNA: TGTGCCAGCTCACCACTTGACATTAACACTGAAGCTTTCTTT. Protein product: CASSPLDINTEAFF.